This TCR beta chain was identified during a study of shared clonotypes between healthy human individuals. Findings of the study overall: All-four-donor shared clonotypes had higher generation probabilities than non-shared clonotypes did.

On this clone: The antigen remains unidentified.

Sequenced by immunoSEQ multiplex PCR; TCRdb stores in-frame clones only, minus some. The sample lists millions of clones, 85% to 95% occurring once. This sequence was found in a man younger than 30 in good health. Some clones in this sample may be carry-over from other donors' samples. The specimen sequenced was naive CD4+ T cells from PBMCs. Subset specified: CD45RA+ positively selected.

The CDR3 nucleotides are TGTGCCAGCGCGGGAGGGCCCCGTAATGAGCAGTTCTTC. Amino acid sequence: CASAGGPRNEQFF. This chain joins TRBV2 and TRBJ2-1; 9 nucleotides line up with TRBD2. Germline trimming cut 8 bases from V and 7 bases from J; bases unmatched to any gene: 6. The CDR3 runs 13 residues. Germline loops: CDR1 SNHLY, CDR2 FYNNEI.